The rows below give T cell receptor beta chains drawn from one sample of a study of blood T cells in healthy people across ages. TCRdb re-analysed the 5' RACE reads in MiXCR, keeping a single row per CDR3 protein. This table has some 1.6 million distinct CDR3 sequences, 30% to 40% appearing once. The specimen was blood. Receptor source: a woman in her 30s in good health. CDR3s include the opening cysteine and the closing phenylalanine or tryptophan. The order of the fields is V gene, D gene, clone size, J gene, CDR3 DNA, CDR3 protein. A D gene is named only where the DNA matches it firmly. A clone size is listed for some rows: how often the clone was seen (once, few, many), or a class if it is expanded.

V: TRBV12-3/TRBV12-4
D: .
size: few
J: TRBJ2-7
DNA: TGTGCCAGCCGCGGAACCTCGGCCGAGCAGTACTTC
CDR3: CASRGTSAEQYF

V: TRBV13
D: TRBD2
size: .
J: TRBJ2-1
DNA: TGTGCCAGCAGCTTAGGTATCCTAGCGGGGGGGAAATACAATGAGCAGTTCTTC
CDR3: CASSLGILAGGKYNEQFF

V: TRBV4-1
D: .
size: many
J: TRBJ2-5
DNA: TGCGCCAGCAGCCAAGAACCCCCTGGCACTAACCAAGAGACCCAGTACTTC
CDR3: CASSQEPPGTNQETQYF

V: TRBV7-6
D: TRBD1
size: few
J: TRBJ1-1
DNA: TGTGCCAGCATACCCGGGACAGGCATGAACACTGAAGCTTTCTTT
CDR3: CASIPGTGMNTEAFF

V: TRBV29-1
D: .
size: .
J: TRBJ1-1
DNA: TGCAGCGTTGAACGGTATGGGATGAACACTGAAGCTTTCTTT
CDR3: CSVERYGMNTEAFF

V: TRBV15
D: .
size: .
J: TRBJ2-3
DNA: TGTGCCACCAGCACTAGACGTGGCAGTCCAGGGACATCAGATACGCAGTATTTT
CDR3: CATSTRRGSPGTSDTQYF

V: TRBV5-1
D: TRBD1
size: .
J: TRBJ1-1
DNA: TGCGCCAGCAGCCCCAACGCATACAGGGGGGAGACTGAAGCTTTCTTT
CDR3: CASSPNAYRGETEAFF

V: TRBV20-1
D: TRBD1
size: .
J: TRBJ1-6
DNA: TGCAGTGCCCATACAGGGGGCTCCAATTCACCCCTCCACTTT
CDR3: CSAHTGGSNSPLHF

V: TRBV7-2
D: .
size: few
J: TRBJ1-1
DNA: TGCGCCAGCAGCTTCTCAGGAGTCCGGACTGAAGCTTTCTTT
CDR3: CASSFSGVRTEAFF

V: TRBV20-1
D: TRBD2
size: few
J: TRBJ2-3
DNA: TGCAGTGCTAGCGGGACTAGTCGCTCGGCGGGGCAGTATTTT
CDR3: CSASGTSRSAGQYF

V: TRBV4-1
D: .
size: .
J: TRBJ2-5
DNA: TGCGCCAGCAGCCAAGTTCTGGGGGTCCAAGAGACCCAGTACTTC
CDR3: CASSQVLGVQETQYF

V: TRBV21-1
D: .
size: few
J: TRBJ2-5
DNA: TGTGCCAGCATCAAAGTGGTGGAGCAGTACTTC
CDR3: CASIKVVEQYF

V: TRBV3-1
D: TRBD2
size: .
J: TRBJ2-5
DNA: TGTGCCAGCAGCCAATCGTCTAGCGGGTTTCAAGAGACCCAGTACTTC
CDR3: CASSQSSSGFQETQYF

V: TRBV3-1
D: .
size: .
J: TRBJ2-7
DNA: TGTGCCAGCAGCCAAGACTACAGGGTGTCCTACGAGCAGTACTTC
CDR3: CASSQDYRVSYEQYF

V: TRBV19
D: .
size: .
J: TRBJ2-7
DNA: TGTGCCAGTAACGGGGACGAGGGATACGAGCAGTACTTC
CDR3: CASNGDEGYEQYF

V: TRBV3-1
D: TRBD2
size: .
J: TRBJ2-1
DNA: TGTGCCAGCAGCCACCCGACGAGCGGGGGCCTCTGGAATGAGCAGTTCTTC
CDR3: CASSHPTSGGLWNEQFF

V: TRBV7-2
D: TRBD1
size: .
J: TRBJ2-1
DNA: TGTGCCAGCAGCTTAGTACCGGGACAGGGGTATGAGCAGTTCTTC
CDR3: CASSLVPGQGYEQFF

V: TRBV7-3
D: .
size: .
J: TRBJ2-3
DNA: TGTGCCAGCAGCCCCAACCCTACCGATGCAGATACGCAGTATTTT
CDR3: CASSPNPTDADTQYF

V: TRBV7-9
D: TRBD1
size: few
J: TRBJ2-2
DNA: TGTGCCAGCAGCCCGGGACAGAAGAACACCGGGGAGCTGTTTTTT
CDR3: CASSPGQKNTGELFF

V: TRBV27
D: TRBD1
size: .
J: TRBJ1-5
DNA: TGTGCCAGCAGAAAGGGGGCCGTTCAGCCCCAGCATTTT
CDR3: CASRKGAVQPQHF

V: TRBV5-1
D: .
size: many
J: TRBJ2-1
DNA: TGCGCCAGCAGTCTGGGAGCGAGAGGGAGTGAGCAGTTCTTC
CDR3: CASSLGARGSEQFF

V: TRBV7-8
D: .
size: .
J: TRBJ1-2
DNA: TGTGCCAGCAGCTTAAGGGCAGGGACTGGCTACACCTTC
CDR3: CASSLRAGTGYTF

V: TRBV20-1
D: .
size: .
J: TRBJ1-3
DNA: TGCAGTGCTAGAGTGGGGGCTACCGGAAACACCATATATTTT
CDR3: CSARVGATGNTIYF

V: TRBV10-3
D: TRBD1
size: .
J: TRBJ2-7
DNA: TGTGCCATCAGGGCCGGGACAGACATGGCTTACGAGCAGTACTTC
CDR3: CAIRAGTDMAYEQYF

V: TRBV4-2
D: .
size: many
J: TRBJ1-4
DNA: TGTGCCAGCAGCCCCCAGGGTGAAAAACTGTTTTTT
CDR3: CASSPQGEKLFF

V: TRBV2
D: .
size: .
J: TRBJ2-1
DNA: TGTGCCAGCAGTGATTGGATTAGGACCGAGAGCTCCTACAATGAGCAGTTCTTC
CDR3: CASSDWIRTESSYNEQFF

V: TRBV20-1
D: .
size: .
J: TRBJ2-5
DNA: TGCAGTGCCCTAGCCAACTTCCTAACCATTCAAGAGACCCAGTACTTC
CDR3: CSALANFLTIQETQYF

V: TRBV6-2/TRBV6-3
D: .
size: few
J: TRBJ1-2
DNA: TGTGCCAGCCGCGGTGGGGGGGCGCCTGGCTACACCTTC
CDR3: CASRGGGAPGYTF

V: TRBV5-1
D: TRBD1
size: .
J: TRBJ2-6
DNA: TGCGCCAGCAGCTTGCGCACAGGGGGCGGCTCTGGGGCCAACGTCCTGACTTTC
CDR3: CASSLRTGGGSGANVLTF

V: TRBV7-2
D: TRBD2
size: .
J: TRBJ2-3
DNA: TGTGCCAGCAGCCCTGGGAAGACTAGCGGGGGGAAAGATACGCAGTATTTT
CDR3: CASSPGKTSGGKDTQYF

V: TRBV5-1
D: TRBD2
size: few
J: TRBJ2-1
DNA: TGCGCCAGCAGCTTAGCGGGAGAGGTTGAGCAGTTCTTC
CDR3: CASSLAGEVEQFF

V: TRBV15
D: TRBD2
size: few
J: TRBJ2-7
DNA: TGTGCCACCAGCAGACAACGGCGGGTGACTAGCGGCTACGAGCAGTACTTC
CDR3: CATSRQRRVTSGYEQYF

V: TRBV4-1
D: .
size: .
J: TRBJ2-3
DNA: TGCACCAGCAGCCAAGGTTTGTGGCGAGGGGGTCCCACAGATACGCAGTATTTT
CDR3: CTSSQGLWRGGPTDTQYF

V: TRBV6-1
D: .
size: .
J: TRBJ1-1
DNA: TGTGCCAGCACCCTAAGGCGAGTTACAGGTTGGAGCACTGAAGCTTTCTTT
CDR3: CASTLRRVTGWSTEAFF

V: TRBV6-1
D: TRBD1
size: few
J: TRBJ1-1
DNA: TGTGCCAGCAGTGAGGACAGGGGATCAAACACTGAAGCTTTCTTT
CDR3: CASSEDRGSNTEAFF

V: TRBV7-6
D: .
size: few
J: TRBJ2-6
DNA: TGTGCCAGCAGCTTAGCCGTGAAGACTGGGGCCAACGTCCTGACTTTC
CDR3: CASSLAVKTGANVLTF

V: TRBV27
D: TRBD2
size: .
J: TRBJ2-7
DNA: TGTGCCAGCAGAGCGGGAGTGTCCTACGAGCAGTACTTC
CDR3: CASRAGVSYEQYF

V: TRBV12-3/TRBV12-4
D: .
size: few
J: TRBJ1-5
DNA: TGTGCCAGCAGTTTTGGATTGTCCCAGCATTTT
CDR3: CASSFGLSQHF

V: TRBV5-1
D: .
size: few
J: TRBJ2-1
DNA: TGCGCCAGCAGCCTTATTTTGCCGAAGGTGCTCCCACAGGGATACAATGAGCAGTTCTTC
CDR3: CASSLILPKVLPQGYNEQFF

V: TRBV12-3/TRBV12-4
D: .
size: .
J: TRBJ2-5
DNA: TGTGCCAGCAGTTCCTCCGTTGCTCAAGAGACCCAGTACTTC
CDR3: CASSSSVAQETQYF